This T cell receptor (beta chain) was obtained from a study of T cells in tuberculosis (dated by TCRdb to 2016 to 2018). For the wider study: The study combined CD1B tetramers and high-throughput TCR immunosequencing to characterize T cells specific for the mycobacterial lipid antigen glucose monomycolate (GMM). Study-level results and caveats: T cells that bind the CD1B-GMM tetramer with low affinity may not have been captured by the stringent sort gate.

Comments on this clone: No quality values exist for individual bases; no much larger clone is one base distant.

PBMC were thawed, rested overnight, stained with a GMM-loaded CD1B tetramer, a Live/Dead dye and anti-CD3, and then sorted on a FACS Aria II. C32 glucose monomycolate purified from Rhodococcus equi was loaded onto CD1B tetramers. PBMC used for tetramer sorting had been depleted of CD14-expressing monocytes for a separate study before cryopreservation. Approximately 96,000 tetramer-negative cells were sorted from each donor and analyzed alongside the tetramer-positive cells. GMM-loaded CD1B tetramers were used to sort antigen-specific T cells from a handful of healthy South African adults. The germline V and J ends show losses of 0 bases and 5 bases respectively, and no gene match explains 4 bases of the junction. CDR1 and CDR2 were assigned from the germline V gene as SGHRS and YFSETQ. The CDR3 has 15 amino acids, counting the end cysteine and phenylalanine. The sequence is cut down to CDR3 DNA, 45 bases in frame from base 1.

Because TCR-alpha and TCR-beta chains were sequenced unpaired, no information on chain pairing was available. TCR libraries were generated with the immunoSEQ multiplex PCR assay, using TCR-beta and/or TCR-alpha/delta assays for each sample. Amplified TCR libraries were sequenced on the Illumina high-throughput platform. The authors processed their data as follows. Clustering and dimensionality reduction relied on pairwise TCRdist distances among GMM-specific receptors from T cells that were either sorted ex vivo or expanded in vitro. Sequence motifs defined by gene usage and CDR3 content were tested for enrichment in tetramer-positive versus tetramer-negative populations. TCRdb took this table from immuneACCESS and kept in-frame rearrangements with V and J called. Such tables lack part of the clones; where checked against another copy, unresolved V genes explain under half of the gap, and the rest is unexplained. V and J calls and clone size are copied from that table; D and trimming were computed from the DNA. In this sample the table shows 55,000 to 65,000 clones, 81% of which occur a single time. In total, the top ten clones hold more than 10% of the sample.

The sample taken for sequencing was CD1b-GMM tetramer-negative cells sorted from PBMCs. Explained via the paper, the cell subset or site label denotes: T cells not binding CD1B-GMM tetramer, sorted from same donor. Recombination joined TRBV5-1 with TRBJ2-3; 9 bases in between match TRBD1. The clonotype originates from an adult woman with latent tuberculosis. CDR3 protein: CASSLDRGRGDTQYF. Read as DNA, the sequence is TGCGCCAGCAGCTTGGACAGGGGGCGTGGAGATACGCAGTATTTT. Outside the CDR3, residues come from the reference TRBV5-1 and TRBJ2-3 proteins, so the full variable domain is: KAGVTQTPRYLIKTRGQQVTLSCSPISGHRSVSWYQQTPGQGLQFLFEYFSETQRNKGNFPGRFSGRQFSNSRSEMNVSTLELGDSALYLCASSLDRGRGDTQYFGPGTRLTVL.